These 28 T cell receptor beta chains were sequenced from one sample in a study of human T cells and chemical hapten exposure (dated by TCRdb to the early 2020s). Libraries were made using RACE. Sequencing took place on a NextSeq 500. Using fastp at Q25 and MiXCR, TCRdb reprocessed the public reads and kept productive beta chains. Rows are combined by CDR3 protein, so each entry shows the most common genes and DNA. The sample table contains some 400,000 distinct CDR3 sequences; only one count was recorded for 5% to 6.5% of them. The ten biggest clones cover just over 2.5% of the sample. The time point label for this specimen denotes: pre-sensitization, week 0. The treatment or condition label, as the study defines it: therapeutic diphenylcyclopropenone sensitization with weekly scalp DPC. Here the sequenced sample was whole blood, taken in connection with sensitization to the hapten diphenylcyclopropenone (DPC). Receptors originate from a woman between 50 and 59 years old with alopecia areata. Some clones in this sample may be carry-over from other donors' samples.

This clonotype has more than one count but fewer than ten. V and J are TRBV6-1 and TRBJ2-3; no clear D gene. The CDR3 is made up of 15 amino acids. Germline V CDR1 and CDR2: MNHNS, SASEGT. V was trimmed by 3 bases and J by 0 bases, leaving 10 bases between them. The CDR3 region is CASSDRFLSTDTQYF. CDR3 DNA sequence: TGTGCCAGCAGTGACCGGTTTCTTAGCACAGATACGCAGTATTTT.

There are many counts of this clonotype. V and J are TRBV6-1 and TRBJ2-7; 11 bases align to TRBD2. CDR1 is MNHNS and CDR2 is SASEGT in the germline V gene. The junction had 4 bases not matched to a gene; V was cut back by 2 bases and J by 1 base. CDR3 length: 16 residues. The CDR3, as DNA: TGTGCCAGCAGTGAAAGGCTAGCGGGAGGATCCTACGAGCAGTACTTC. Residues: CASSERLAGGSYEQYF.

This clonotype was seen many times. The V gene is TRBV5-5, the J gene TRBJ2-6; either TRBD1 or TRBD2 may supply D (6 bases each). The germline V gene encodes CDR1 SGHKS and CDR2 YYEKEE (reference sequence). CDR3 length: 15 residues. Trimming left V 1 base short and J 5 bases short, with 10 bases between. The CDR3 loop reads CASSLNGGRANVLTF. The CDR3 nucleotides are TGTGCCAGCAGCTTGAACGGGGGCAGGGCCAACGTCCTGACTTTC. Filled out from reference TRBV5-5 and TRBJ2-6, the complete variable domain reads DAGVTQSPTHLIKTRGQQVTLRCSPISGHKSVSWYQQVLGQGPQFIFQYYEKEERGRGNFPDRFSARQFPNYSSELNVNALLLGDSALYLCASSLNGGRANVLTFGAGSRLTVL.

This clonotype was observed a handful of times. The V and J genes are TRBV27 and TRBJ2-3; perhaps TRBD1 as D (5 bases). Trimming left V 2 bases short and J 4 bases short, with 7 bases between. The CDR3 consists of 13 residues. Germline CDR1 is MNHEY and CDR2 is SMNVEV (reference sequence). CDR3: CASSLDSADTQYF. CDR3 nucleotide sequence: TGTGCCAGCAGTTTAGACAGCGCAGATACGCAGTATTTT.

This clonotype was seen many times. The chain is built from TRBV6-5 and TRBJ2-7; 11 nucleotides align to TRBD2. The CDR3 is 15 residues long. J gave up 5 bases and V 1 base, and 4 bases lay outside the gene matches. CDR1 and CDR2 (germline): MNHEY, SVGAGI. CDR3 sequence: CASSYFSGGDNEQYF. The CDR3 bases are TGTGCCAGCAGTTACTTTAGCGGGGGGGACAACGAGCAGTACTTC.

In its sample, this clonotype was seen many times. The chain joins TRBV12-3 or TRBV12-4 to TRBJ1-2; D remains ambiguous. V lost 6 bases, J lost 5 bases, and 13 bases lay in between. CDR3 size: 13 residues. In nucleotides, the CDR3 is TGTGCCAGCAGCCCCTCCCCTCAATATGGCTACACCTTC. Protein product: CASSPSPQYGYTF.

This clonotype was observed at least ten times. The J gene is TRBJ1-3, the V gene TRBV9; D ambiguous. Germline lookup yields CDR1 SGDLS and CDR2 YYNGEE. Between the trimmed V and J ends, which lost 2 bases and 4 bases, there was a span of 13 bases. The CDR3 spans 15 residues. The CDR3 loop reads CASSVSPVGGNTIYF. The CDR3 DNA follows: TGTGCCAGCAGCGTCTCGCCCGTAGGGGGAAACACCATATATTTT. The full variable domain, with the rest looked up from reference TRBV9 and TRBJ1-3, is DSGVTQTPKHLITATGQRVTLRCSPRSGDLSVYWYQQSLDQGLQFLIQYYNGEERAKGNILERFSAQQFPDLHSELNLSSLELGDSALYFCASSVSPVGGNTIYFGEGSWLTVV.

The rearrangement joins TRBV7-4 to TRBJ2-1; D is tentatively TRBD1 or TRBD2 (5 bases each). CDR1 is SGHVT and CDR2 is SQSDAQ in the germline V gene. This CDR3 is 17 amino acids long. Trimming stripped 1 base from V and 5 bases from J, with 18 bases between. The DNA of the CDR3 is TGTGCCAGCAGCTTAGGGGGGTTAGTACACCCCAACAATGAGCAGTTCTTC. Residues: CASSLGGLVHPNNEQFF.

The rearrangement links TRBV29-1 to TRBJ2-7; 8 bases are a match to TRBD2. The J segment lost 2 bases and the V segment lost 5 bases, leaving 8 bases of the junction unmatched. Per the germline V gene, CDR1 is SQVTM and CDR2 is ANQGSEA. The CDR3 is made up of 14 amino acids. Here the CDR3 reads CSVRTSFKTYEQYF. The DNA of the CDR3 is TGCAGCGTTAGGACTAGCTTTAAAACCTACGAGCAGTACTTC.

This rearrangement joins TRBV6-6 to TRBJ1-1; D is undetermined. The CDR3 is 12 residues long. From germline, CDR1 is MNHNY and CDR2 SVGAGI (reference sequence). V lost 7 bases, J lost 1 base, and 7 bases lay in between. The CDR3 DNA follows: TGTGCCAGCATATGGGGGAACACTGAAGCTTTCTTT. Translated: CASIWGNTEAFF.

This clonotype has at least ten counts. This chain connects TRBV12-3 or TRBV12-4 to TRBJ2-1; no clear D gene. The CDR3 is 13 amino acids. Deletions cut 3 bases from V and 4 bases from J, with 7 bases between. The CDR3 nucleotides read TGTGCCAGCAGTTTTGGGCGGTACAATGAGCAGTTCTTC. Translation gives CASSFGRYNEQFF.

This clonotype has at least ten counts. This sequence joins TRBV7-8 and TRBJ1-1; 10 bases map to TRBD1. J lost 0 bases, V lost 5 bases, and 3 bases had no gene match. Germline V gene data show CDR1 as SGHVS and CDR2 as FQNEAQ. The CDR3 runs 15 residues. The CDR3 sequence is CASSKDRGMNTEAFF. DNA of the CDR3: TGTGCCAGCAGCAAGGACAGGGGGATGAACACTGAAGCTTTCTTT.

This clonotype showed up many times. The rearrangement uses TRBV3-1 and TRBJ1-2, with D perhaps matching TRBD1 (6 bases). V was trimmed by 7 bases and J by 0 bases, leaving 12 bases between them. This CDR3 spans 14 amino acids. The germline V gene has CDR1 LGHDT and CDR2 YNNKEL (reference sequence). In nucleotides, the CDR3 is TGTGCCAGCATGGGGGCCGGAACTAACTATGGCTACACCTTC. Its translation: CASMGAGTNYGYTF.

Of note for this clonotype: At one of its ends the junction is not consistent with the germline gene, which may arise from a read error. The CDR3: CASSPWTENTEASF. In DNA form, the CDR3 reads TGTGCCAGCAGCCCGTGGACGGAGAACACTGAAGCTTCCTTT. The V and J genes are TRBV3-1 and TRBJ1-1, with D unclear. Per germline, CDR1 LGHDT and CDR2 YNNKEL (reference sequence). The CDR3 extends over 14 amino acids.

This clonotype was observed at least ten times. The genes are TRBV29-1 and TRBJ1-1; D call uncertain. V gave up 7 bases and J gave up 3 bases, with 12 bases separating them. The CDR3 sequence is 12 residues long. CDR1 SQVTM and CDR2 ANQGSEA come from the germline V gene. The CDR3 coding sequence is TGCAGCGCGATAGTATGGGACACTGAAGCTTTCTTT. Translation: CSAIVWDTEAFF.

This clonotype was counted a few times. This sequence joins TRBV6-2 or TRBV6-3 and TRBJ1-1; maybe TRBD1 (5 bases). Germline CDR1 MNHEY, CDR2 SVGEGT. Trimming removed 6 bases at V and 1 base at J, with 12 bases between. The CDR3 totals 14 residues. Here the CDR3 reads CASRPDTPNTEAFF. The CDR3 DNA reads TGTGCCAGCAGACCGGACACGCCGAACACTGAAGCTTTCTTT.

In its sample, this clonotype was seen many times. The chain is built from TRBV7-2 and TRBJ1-5, with 8 bases identical to TRBD1. With 5 bases clipped from V and 6 bases from J, the junction kept 9 bases outside the gene matches. Germline assignment: CDR1 SGHTA and CDR2 FQGNSA. There are 15 residues in the CDR3. The CDR3 is CASSNPPGGGQPQHF. The CDR3 DNA sequence: TGTGCCAGCAGCAACCCACCAGGGGGCGGTCAGCCCCAGCATTTT.

This clonotype was recorded a few times. V is TRBV28 and J is TRBJ2-7, with D possibly called TRBD1 or TRBD2 (5 bases each). The V gene lost 7 bases and the J gene lost 3 bases, with 16 bases spanning the gap. The CDR3 length is 14 residues. From germline, CDR1 is MDHEN and CDR2 SYDVKM. The CDR3, as DNA: TGTGCCAGCACCTCACCGGGGCTAGTCTACGAGCAGTACTTC. This sequence encodes CASTSPGLVYEQYF.

The chain couples TRBV28 to TRBJ2-3, with TRBD2 as a possible D gene (6 bases). Germline values: CDR1 MDHEN, CDR2 SYDVKM. There are 15 residues in the CDR3. The V end lost 6 bases, the J end lost 8 bases, and 21 bases lay between the germline ends. CDR3 DNA sequence: TGTGCCAGCAGCACCTTCGGAGCGGAGGGAGGTACGCAGTATTTT. Residues: CASSTFGAEGGTQYF.

This clonotype was seen many times. The gene calls are TRBV7-9 and TRBJ2-6; TRBD1 or TRBD2 may be the D gene (6 bases each). Deletions cut 5 bases from V and 4 bases from J, with 18 bases between. This CDR3 has 17 residues. Germline assignment: CDR1 SEHNR and CDR2 FQNEAQ (reference sequence). CDR3 residues: CASSPTRGLGGANVLTF. CDR3 in DNA: TGTGCCAGCAGCCCGACACGGGGGCTAGGAGGGGCCAACGTCCTGACTTTC.

In this sample, this clonotype turned up many times. The gene calls are TRBV7-8 and TRBJ1-1; no reliable D call. The CDR3 consists of 13 residues. Per germline, CDR1 SGHVS and CDR2 FQNEAQ. The ends were cut back, 1 base at V and 4 bases at J, with 7 bases in the middle. The CDR3: CASSLVPGTEAFF. The CDR3 nucleotides read TGTGCCAGCAGCTTAGTTCCGGGCACTGAAGCTTTCTTT. Using reference TRBV7-8 and TRBJ1-1 for the parts outside the CDR3, the full variable domain is GAGVSQSPRYKVAKRGQDVALRCDPISGHVSLFWYQQALGQGPEFLTYFQNEAQLDKSGLPSDRFFAERPEGSVSTLKIQRTQQEDSAVYLCASSLVPGTEAFFGQGTRLTVV.

This clonotype came up many times. J is TRBJ1-5 and V is TRBV12-3 or TRBV12-4, with D possibly being TRBD1 (5 bases). CDR3 size: 14 residues. V shed 3 bases and J shed 6 bases, with 12 bases lying between them. The CDR3 coding sequence is TGTGCCAGCAGTTTTCGGGAGAGGGGTCAGCCCCAGCATTTT. This gives the protein CASSFRERGQPQHF.

This clonotype occurred many times. This chain links TRBV28 with TRBJ1-4; TRBD1 matches at 9 bases. The CDR3 totals 18 residues. Germline CDR1 and CDR2: MDHEN and SYDVKM. The V segment lost 8 bases and the J segment 0 bases; nucleotides outside the gene matches: 13. The CDR3 nucleotides read TGTGCCAGCGAACCGGGACAGGGTTTTTCTGCAACTAATGAAAAACTGTTTTTT. It encodes CASEPGQGFSATNEKLFF.

This clonotype was recorded many times. The chain links TRBV7-7 to TRBJ2-3, with 8 bases aligning to TRBD1. Germline CDR1 SSHAT, CDR2 FNYEAQ (reference sequence). CDR3 length: 15 residues. Trimming removed 5 bases from V and 0 bases from J; junction bases left unmatched: 4. In nucleotides, the CDR3 is TGTGCCAGCAGCCGGACAGGGTCTAGCACAGATACGCAGTATTTT. Translated, it gives CASSRTGSSTDTQYF. Complete variable domain (other parts from reference TRBV7-7 and TRBJ2-3): GAGVSQSPRYKVTKRGQDVTLRCDPISSHATLYWYQQALGQGPEFLTYFNYEAQPDKSGLPSDRFSAERPEGSISTLTIQRTEQRDSAMYRCASSRTGSSTDTQYFGPGTRLTVL.

Turning to this clonotype: A read error may be the cause here, since a much bigger clone is one base away. The chain couples TRBV7-3 to TRBJ1-2, with a weak D call TRBD1 (5 bases). The CDR3 extends over 16 amino acids. Germline CDR1 reads SGHTA; CDR2 reads FQGTGA. This CDR3 is CASSLSADTANCGYTF. As DNA, the CDR3 is TGTGCCAGCAGCTTATCGGCGGACACAGCTAACTGTGGCTACACCTTC.

This clonotype occurred many times. This chain joins TRBV5-6 and TRBJ2-5; unclear D gene. Germline lookup yields CDR1 SGHDT and CDR2 YYEEEE. This CDR3 comprises 11 residues. V shed 2 bases and J shed 5 bases, with 4 bases lying between them. CDR3 amino acids: CASSFRETQYF. The CDR3 nucleotides read TGTGCCAGCAGCTTCAGGGAGACCCAGTACTTC.

This clonotype was seen many times. This chain joins TRBV29-1 and TRBJ2-7; 7 bases align to TRBD2. The V segment lost 4 bases and the J segment 1 base; nucleotides outside the gene matches: 7. The V gene's germline CDR1 is SQVTM and CDR2 ANQGSEA. The CDR3 is made up of 14 amino acids. The CDR3 DNA is TGCAGCGTTGGGGTATCTAGCGGTTCCTACGAGCAGTACTTC. Protein: CSVGVSSGSYEQYF.

This clonotype was seen repeatedly, ten times or more. The rearrangement links TRBV12-3 or TRBV12-4 to TRBJ2-3; 9 nucleotides match TRBD1. V trimming: 8 bases; J trimming: 4 bases; junction bases outside the gene matches: 4. The CDR3 is 13 residues long. CDR3 protein: CASHRQGADTQYF. In DNA form, the CDR3 reads TGTGCCAGCCACAGACAGGGGGCAGATACGCAGTATTTT.